The clone carrying this T cell receptor (beta chain) was picked up one time. The antigen remains unidentified. TCRdb's table, derived via immunoSEQ multiplex PCR, lists solely in-frame clones and lacks some. The data contain about 33,000 clones, 79% of them singletons. The data were obtained in a study of high-grade serous ovarian cancer treatment subgroups. For the study at large: Each sample yielded on average roughly 7,000 unique TCR beta rearrangements from 11,000 to 15,000 reads.

Study-level results: Repertoire similarity ranged about 0.095 to 0.79 between tumors of one patient. CDR1 and CDR2 were left unanalyzed; analyses focused on CDR3. Higher neoantigen levels went with greater TCR clonal relatedness.

V was pared by 6 bases and J by 6 bases, with 12 bases of the junction left unmatched. The germline V gene has CDR1 MNHEY and CDR2 SMNVEV (reference sequence). This CDR3 region has 15 residues. The tumor samples were collected prior to definitive surgery or chemotherapy. The rearrangement joins TRBV27 to TRBJ2-5; 8 bases align to TRBD1. The receptor was derived from a human donor with high-grade serous ovarian cancer. Source material: tumor tissue. Here the CDR3 reads CASRHTGGWRQTQYF. CDR3 nucleotides: TGTGCCAGCAGGCATACAGGGGGTTGGAGGCAGACCCAGTACTTC.